One T cell receptor (beta chain) is described in this entry. The target antigen is unknown. Pooled together were second doses at about 4 or about 12 weeks. The data are from a study of T cell responses to AZD1222 COVID-19 vaccine. The study's findings and limits: Possibly, clonal diversity was underestimated; donors were largely white British and included more females.

The V end lost 3 bases, the J end lost 6 bases, and 8 bases lay between the germline ends. CDR3 length: 12 residues. The germline V gene encodes CDR1 LGHDT and CDR2 YNNKEL (reference sequence). Assay: immunoSEQ multiplex PCR; the TCRdb copy retains only in-frame clones and omits some. The data show around 150,000 clones, with about 92% seen just once and 2.5% to 4% held by the top ten. The sequence was collected from an adult who received the AZD1222 COVID-19 vaccine. This chain uses TRBV3-1 (or the pseudogene TRBV3-2) with TRBJ2-5; TRBD1 or TRBD2 may be the D gene (5 bases each). Sequences were derived from peripheral blood, sampled 28 days after the second AZD1222 dose. For the CDR3, the DNA is TGTGCCAGCAGCCAGGGGGAGCAGACCCAGTACTTC. Residues: CASSQGEQTQYF.